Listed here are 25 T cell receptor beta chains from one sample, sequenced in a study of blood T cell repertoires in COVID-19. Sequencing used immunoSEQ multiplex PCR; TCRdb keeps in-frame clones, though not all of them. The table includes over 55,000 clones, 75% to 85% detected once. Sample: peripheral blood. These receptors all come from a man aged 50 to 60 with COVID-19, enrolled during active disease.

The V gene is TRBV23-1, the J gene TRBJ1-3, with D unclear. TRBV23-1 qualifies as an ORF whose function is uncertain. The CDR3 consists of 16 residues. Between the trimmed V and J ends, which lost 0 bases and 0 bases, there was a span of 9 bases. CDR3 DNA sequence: TGCGCCAGCAGTCAATCGGGGAGTTCCTCTGGAAACACCATATATTTT. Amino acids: CASSQSGSSSGNTIYF.

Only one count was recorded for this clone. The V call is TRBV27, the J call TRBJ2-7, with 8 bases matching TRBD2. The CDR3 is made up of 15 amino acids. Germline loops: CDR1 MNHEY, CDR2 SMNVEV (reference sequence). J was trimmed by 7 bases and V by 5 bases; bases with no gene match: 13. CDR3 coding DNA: TGTGCCAGCAGTAGCATAGCGGGGTCCTCAATGGAGCAGTACTTC. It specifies CASSSIAGSSMEQYF.

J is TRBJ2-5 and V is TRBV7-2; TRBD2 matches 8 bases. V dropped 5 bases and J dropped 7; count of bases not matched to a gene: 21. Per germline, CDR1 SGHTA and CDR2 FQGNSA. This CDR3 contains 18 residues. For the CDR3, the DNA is TGTGCCAGCAGCCCTTTAGGAGTGGGGACTAGAAGGGCAGTGACCCAGTACTTC. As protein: CASSPLGVGTRRAVTQYF.

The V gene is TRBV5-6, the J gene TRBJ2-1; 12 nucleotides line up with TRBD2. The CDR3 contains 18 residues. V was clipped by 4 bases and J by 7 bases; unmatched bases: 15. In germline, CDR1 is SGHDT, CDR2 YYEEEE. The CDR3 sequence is CASSPGASGRAGRNEQFF. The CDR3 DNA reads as TGTGCCAGCAGCCCGGGGGCTAGCGGGAGGGCCGGTCGTAATGAGCAGTTCTTC.

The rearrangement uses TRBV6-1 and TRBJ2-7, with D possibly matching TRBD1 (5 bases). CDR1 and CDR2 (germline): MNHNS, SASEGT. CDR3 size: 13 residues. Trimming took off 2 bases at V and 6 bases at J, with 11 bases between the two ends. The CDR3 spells CASSERGASEQYF. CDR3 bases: TGTGCCAGCAGTGAAAGGGGCGCTTCCGAGCAGTACTTC.

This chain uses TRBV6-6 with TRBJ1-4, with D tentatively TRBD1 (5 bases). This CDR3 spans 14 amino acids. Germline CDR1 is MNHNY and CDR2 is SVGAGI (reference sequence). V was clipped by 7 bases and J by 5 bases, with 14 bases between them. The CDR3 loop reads CASIPAGQNEKLFF. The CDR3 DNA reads TGTGCCAGCATCCCGGCAGGGCAGAATGAAAAACTGTTTTTT.

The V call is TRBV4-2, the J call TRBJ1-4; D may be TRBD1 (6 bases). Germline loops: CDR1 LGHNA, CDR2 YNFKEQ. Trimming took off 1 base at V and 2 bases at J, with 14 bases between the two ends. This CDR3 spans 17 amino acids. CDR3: CASSQVGGGPTNEKLFF. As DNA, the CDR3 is TGTGCCAGCAGCCAAGTAGGGGGGGGCCCTACTAATGAAAAACTGTTTTTT.

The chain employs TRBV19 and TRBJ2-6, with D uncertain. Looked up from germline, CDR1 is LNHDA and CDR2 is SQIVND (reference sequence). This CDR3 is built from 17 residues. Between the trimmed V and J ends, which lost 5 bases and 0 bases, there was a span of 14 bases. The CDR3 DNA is TGTGCCAGTAGTCCACCTCTCGACTTCTCTGGGGCCAACGTCCTGACTTTC. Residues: CASSPPLDFSGANVLTF.

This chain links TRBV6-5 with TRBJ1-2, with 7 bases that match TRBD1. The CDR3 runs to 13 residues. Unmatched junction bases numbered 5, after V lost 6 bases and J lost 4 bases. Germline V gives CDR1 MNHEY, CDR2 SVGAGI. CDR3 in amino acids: CASSRTGSYGYTF. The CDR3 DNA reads TGTGCCAGCAGCCGGACAGGAAGCTATGGCTACACCTTC.

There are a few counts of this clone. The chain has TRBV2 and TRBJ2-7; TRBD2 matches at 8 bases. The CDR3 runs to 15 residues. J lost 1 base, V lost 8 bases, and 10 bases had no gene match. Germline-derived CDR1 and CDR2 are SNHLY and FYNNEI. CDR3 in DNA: TGTGCCAGCGTTCTCGATAGCGGGGTTTCCTACGAGCAGTACTTC. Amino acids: CASVLDSGVSYEQYF.

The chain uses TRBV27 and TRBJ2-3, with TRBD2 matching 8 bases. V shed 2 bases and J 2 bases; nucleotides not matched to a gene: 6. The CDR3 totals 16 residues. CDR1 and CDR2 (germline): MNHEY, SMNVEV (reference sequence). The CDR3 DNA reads TGTGCCAGCAGTTTAAGGGGCGGGAGGAACACAGATACGCAGTATTTT. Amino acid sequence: CASSLRGGRNTDTQYF.

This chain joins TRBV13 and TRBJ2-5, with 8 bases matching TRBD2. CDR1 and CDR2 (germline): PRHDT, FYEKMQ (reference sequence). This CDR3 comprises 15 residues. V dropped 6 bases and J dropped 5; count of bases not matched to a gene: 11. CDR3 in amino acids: CASRPTSAQGETQYF. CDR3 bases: TGTGCCAGCAGGCCGACTAGCGCCCAGGGGGAGACCCAGTACTTC. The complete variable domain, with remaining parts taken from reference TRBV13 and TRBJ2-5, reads AAGVIQSPRHLIKEKRETATLKCYPIPRHDTVYWYQQGPGQDPQFLISFYEKMQSDKGSIPDRFSAQQFSDYHSELNMSSLELGDSALYFCASRPTSAQGETQYFGPGTRLLVL.

This CDR3 reads CASSIGGGSYGYTF. CDR3 coding DNA: TGTGCCAGTAGTATTGGAGGTGGTTCCTATGGCTACACCTTC. The chain combines TRBV19 with TRBJ1-2; D gene ambiguous. Germline V gene lookup returns CDR1 LNHDA and CDR2 SQIVND (reference sequence). The V and J ends lost 3 bases and 4 bases respectively, with 12 bases between them. The CDR3 is 14 residues long.

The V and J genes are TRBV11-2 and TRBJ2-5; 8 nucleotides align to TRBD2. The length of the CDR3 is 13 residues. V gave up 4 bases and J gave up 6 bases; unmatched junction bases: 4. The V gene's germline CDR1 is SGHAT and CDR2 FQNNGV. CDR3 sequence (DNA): TGTGCCAGCAGCTCAGCGGGAGCCCAGACCCAGTACTTC. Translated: CASSSAGAQTQYF.

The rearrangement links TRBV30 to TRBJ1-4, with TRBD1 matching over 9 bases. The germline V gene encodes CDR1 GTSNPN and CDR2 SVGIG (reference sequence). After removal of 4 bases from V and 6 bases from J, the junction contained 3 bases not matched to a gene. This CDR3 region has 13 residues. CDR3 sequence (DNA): TGTGCCTGGACCGGGGACAGGGATGAAAAACTGTTTTTT. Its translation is CAWTGDRDEKLFF.

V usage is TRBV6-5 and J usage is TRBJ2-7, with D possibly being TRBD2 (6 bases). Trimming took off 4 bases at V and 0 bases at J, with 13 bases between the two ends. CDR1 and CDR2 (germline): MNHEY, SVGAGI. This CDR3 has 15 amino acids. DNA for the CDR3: TGTGCCAGCAGTTCTCAGCGGGCAAACTCCTACGAGCAGTACTTC. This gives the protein CASSSQRANSYEQYF.

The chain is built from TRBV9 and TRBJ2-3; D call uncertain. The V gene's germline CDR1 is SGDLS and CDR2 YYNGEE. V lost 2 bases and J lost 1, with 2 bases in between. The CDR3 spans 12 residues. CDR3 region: CASSVGTDTQYF. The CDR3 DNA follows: TGTGCCAGCAGCGTCGGCACAGATACGCAGTATTTT. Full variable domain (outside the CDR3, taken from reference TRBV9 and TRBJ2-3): DSGVTQTPKHLITATGQRVTLRCSPRSGDLSVYWYQQSLDQGLQFLIQYYNGEERAKGNILERFSAQQFPDLHSELNLSSLELGDSALYFCASSVGTDTQYFGPGTRLTVL.

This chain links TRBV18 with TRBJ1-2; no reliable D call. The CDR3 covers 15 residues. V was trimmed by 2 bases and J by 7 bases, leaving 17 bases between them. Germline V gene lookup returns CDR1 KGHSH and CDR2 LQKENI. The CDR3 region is CASSPYQALFVGYTF. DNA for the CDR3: TGTGCCAGCTCACCATACCAGGCCCTCTTCGTTGGCTACACCTTC.

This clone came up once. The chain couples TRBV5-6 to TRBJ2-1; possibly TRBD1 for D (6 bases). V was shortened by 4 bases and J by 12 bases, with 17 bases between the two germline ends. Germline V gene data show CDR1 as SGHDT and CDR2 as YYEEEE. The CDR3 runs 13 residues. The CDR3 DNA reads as TGTGCCAGCAGCGTGGACAGCCCTGGTGGGCAGTTCTTC. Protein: CASSVDSPGGQFF.

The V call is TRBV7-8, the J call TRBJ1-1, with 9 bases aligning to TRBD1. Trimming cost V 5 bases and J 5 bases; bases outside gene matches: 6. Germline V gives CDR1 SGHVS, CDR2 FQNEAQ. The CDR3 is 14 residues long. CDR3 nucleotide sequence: TGTGCCAGCAGCCTCCGGGACAGGGCTACTGAAGCTTTCTTT. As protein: CASSLRDRATEAFF.

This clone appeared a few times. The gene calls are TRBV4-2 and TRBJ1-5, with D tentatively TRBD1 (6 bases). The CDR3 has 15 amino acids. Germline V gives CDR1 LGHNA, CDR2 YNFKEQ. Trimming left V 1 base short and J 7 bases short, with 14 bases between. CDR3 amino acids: CASSQVGTGQQPQHF. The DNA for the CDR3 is TGTGCCAGCAGCCAAGTCGGAACAGGGCAACAGCCCCAGCATTTT.

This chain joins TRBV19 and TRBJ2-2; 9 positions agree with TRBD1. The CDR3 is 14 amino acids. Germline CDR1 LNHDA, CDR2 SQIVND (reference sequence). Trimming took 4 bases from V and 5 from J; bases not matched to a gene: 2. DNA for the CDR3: TGTGCCAGTAGTACAGGACAGGGGACCGGGGAGCTGTTTTTT. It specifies CASSTGQGTGELFF.

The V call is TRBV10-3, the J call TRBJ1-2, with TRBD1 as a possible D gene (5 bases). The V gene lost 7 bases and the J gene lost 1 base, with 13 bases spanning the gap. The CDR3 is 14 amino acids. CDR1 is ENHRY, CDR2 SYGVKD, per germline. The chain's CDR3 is CAIKQGANNYGYTF. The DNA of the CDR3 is TGTGCCATCAAGCAGGGCGCGAATAACTATGGCTACACCTTC.

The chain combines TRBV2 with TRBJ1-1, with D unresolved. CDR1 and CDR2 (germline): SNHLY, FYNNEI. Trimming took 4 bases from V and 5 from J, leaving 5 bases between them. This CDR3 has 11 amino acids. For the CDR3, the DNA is TGTGCCAGCAGTGGCCGGACTGAAGCTTTCTTT. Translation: CASSGRTEAFF.

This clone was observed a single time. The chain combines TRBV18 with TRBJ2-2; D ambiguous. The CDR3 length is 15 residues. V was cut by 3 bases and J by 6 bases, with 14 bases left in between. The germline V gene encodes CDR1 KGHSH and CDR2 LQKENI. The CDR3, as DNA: TGTGCCAGCTCACCTAGTTCGCAGGTCGCCGGGGAGCTGTTTTTT. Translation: CASSPSSQVAGELFF.